A selection of T cell receptor beta chains follows, all from one sample in a study of T cell responses to AZD1222 COVID-19 vaccine. This table comes from immunoSEQ multiplex PCR, and its TCRdb copy is limited to in-frame clones, with some not included. The sample records roughly 150,000 clones, roughly 90% being singletons. The specimen was peripheral blood, collected on day 0 of AZD1222 vaccination. The source of these receptors is an adult in good health. Both conserved end residues are part of each CDR3. The D gene is left open where the match is weak.

J	V	D	DNA	CDR3
TRBJ2-3	TRBV6-1	.	TGTGCCAGCAGTGAAAGGGCTCGCACAGATACGCAGTATTTT	CASSERARTDTQYF
TRBJ1-6	TRBV19	.	TGTGCCAGTAGTATGGGGGTCTCACCCCTCCACTTT	CASSMGVSPLHF
TRBJ2-7	TRBV9	.	TGTGCCAGCAGCGTGGAGGTGGGGTCCTACGAGCAGTACTTC	CASSVEVGSYEQYF
TRBJ1-3	TRBV6-5	.	TGTGCCAGCAGTTCGAGGGGTTTGACTGGAAACACCATATATTTT	CASSSRGLTGNTIYF
TRBJ1-1	TRBV7-9	TRBD1	TGTGCCAGCAGGTACCAGGGGGGCCTGGGCACTGAAGCTTTCTTT	CASRYQGGLGTEAFF
TRBJ1-5	TRBV10-1	.	TGCGCCAGCAGTGTACCGGGAAGCCTATATAGCAATCAGCCCCAGCATTTT	CASSVPGSLYSNQPQHF
TRBJ1-1	TRBV28	.	TGTGCCAGCAGAACTAGACTGGTTAGTGGGGAAGCTTTCTTT	CASRTRLVSGEAFF
TRBJ2-7	TRBV6-1	TRBD1	TGTGCCAGCAGTGAAGGCCGGAACCGGGACAGGGGCCACGAGCAGTACTTC	CASSEGRNRDRGHEQYF
TRBJ2-1	TRBV7-3	.	TGTGCCAGCAGCGCAGGGGAGAGCTCCTACAATGAGCAGTTCTTC	CASSAGESSYNEQFF
TRBJ2-3	TRBV3-1/TRBV3-2	.	TGTGCCAGCAGCCAAGCCCCCCAGGGGCCCAGCACAGATACGCAGTATTTT	CASSQAPQGPSTDTQYF
TRBJ1-1	TRBV13	TRBD1	TGTGCCAGCAGTTTAGACAGGGGAACGTATGAGAACACTGAAGCTTTCTTT	CASSLDRGTYENTEAFF
TRBJ1-4	TRBV4-1	TRBD1	TGCGCCAGCAGCCAGGTACTCGGGACAGGGGACGAAAAACTGTTTTTT	CASSQVLGTGDEKLFF
TRBJ1-1	TRBV11-2	.	TGTGCCAGCAGCCCAGCGAACACTGAAGCTTTCTTT	CASSPANTEAFF
TRBJ1-6	TRBV30	.	TGTGCCTGGTTATTGTCAGGCACCAATTCACCCCTCCACTTT	CAWLLSGTNSPLHF
TRBJ1-5	TRBV19	.	TGTGCCAGTACCCTGGGGAGACCCGTCGGGGTAGGTAGCAATCAGCCCCAGCATTTT	CASTLGRPVGVGSNQPQHF
TRBJ2-1	TRBV11-3	.	TGTGCCAGCAGTTCCCAAGGTAGGGACAATGAGCAGTTCTTC	CASSSQGRDNEQFF
TRBJ2-7	TRBV12-3/TRBV12-4	.	TGTGCCAGCAGCCCCGGGTTCGTTGAGCAGTACTTC	CASSPGFVEQYF
TRBJ2-1	TRBV10-3	.	TGTGCCATCATGAACAGCCTGGGTTACTACAATGAGCAGTTCTTC	CAIMNSLGYYNEQFF
TRBJ2-2	TRBV11-2	.	TGTGCCAGCAGCCCTCTCGGGAACACCGGGGAGCTGTTTTTT	CASSPLGNTGELFF
TRBJ1-6	TRBV5-5	.	TGTGCCAGCAGCTATCAAGACGCCCCGGGTTCACCCCTCCACTTT	CASSYQDAPGSPLHF
TRBJ1-2	TRBV24-1	.	TGTGCCACCAGTGATTTCACACTCAACTATGGCTACACCTTC	CATSDFTLNYGYTF
TRBJ2-1	TRBV9	.	TGTGCCAGCAGCGTAGCTTACAGCGGGCTGCCCTACAATGAGCAGTTCTTC	CASSVAYSGLPYNEQFF
TRBJ2-1	TRBV13	.	TGTGCCAGCAGCCCTGCCTCGTATGAGCAGTTCTTC	CASSPASYEQFF